The rows below give T cell receptor beta chains drawn from one sample of a study of cytomegalovirus exposure and HLA in healthy donors. Assay used: immunoSEQ multiplex PCR; TCRdb lists only in-frame clones, some missing. This table holds roughly 73,000 clones. Sequencing used PBMCs. These receptors all stem from a female donor in good health and CMV-seropositive. Both conserved end residues are part of each CDR3. A D gene is named only where the DNA matches it firmly.

>TRBV5-1|TRBJ2-6|TRBD1
TGCGCCAGCAGCTTGGATCCAGGGGGTACTTACTCTGGGGCCAACGTCCTGACTTTC
CASSLDPGGTYSGANVLTF
>TRBV19|TRBJ2-5|NA
TGTGCCAGTAGTATCCAGGACCAAGAGACCCAGTACTTC
CASSIQDQETQYF
>TRBV5-1|TRBJ2-1|NA
TGCGCCAGCAGCTTGATACACCTCTCCTACAATGAGCAGTTCTTC
CASSLIHLSYNEQFF
>TRBV7-9|TRBJ1-2|TRBD1
TGTGCCAGCAGCTTAACCGGGACAGGGGACTATGGCTACACCTTC
CASSLTGTGDYGYTF
>TRBV9|TRBJ2-1|NA
TGTGCCAGCAGCGTAGTATACAATGAGCAGTTCTTC
CASSVVYNEQFF
>TRBV19|TRBJ1-1|NA
TGTGCCAGTAGTGGGGCGGCTTCGAACACTGAAGCTTTCTTT
CASSGAASNTEAFF
>TRBV9|TRBJ2-7|NA
TGTGCCAGCAGCGTAGGAGGGCCGTCCTACGAGCAGTACTTC
CASSVGGPSYEQYF
>TRBV7-2|TRBJ2-1|TRBD2
TGTGCCAGCACCTCACCCCTAGCGGGAGGGGTGGGTGAGCAGTTCTTC
CASTSPLAGGVGEQFF
>TRBV5-1|TRBJ1-2|TRBD1
TGCGCCAGCAGCTTGATGACAGGGCCATTTGGCTACACCTTC
CASSLMTGPFGYTF
>TRBV4-3|TRBJ2-7|NA
TGCGCCAGCAGCCAAGAACACGGGTGGACCTACGAGCAGTACTTC
CASSQEHGWTYEQYF
>TRBV6-1|TRBJ2-2|NA
TGTGCCAGCATTGGAGGGACAGCGAACACCGGGGAGCTGTTTTTT
CASIGGTANTGELFF
>TRBV19|TRBJ2-1|TRBD2
TGTGCCAGTAGCCCGGGACTAGCCACTGAGCAGTTCTTC
CASSPGLATEQFF
>TRBV4-2|TRBJ2-1|TRBD1
TGTGCCAGCAGCCAACTGGGACAGGGCGATGAGCAGTTCTTC
CASSQLGQGDEQFF
>TRBV28|TRBJ1-1|NA
TGTGCCAGCAGTTTCTTCCTTATTGATAGGGGTTCGAACACTGAAGCTTTCTTT
CASSFFLIDRGSNTEAFF
>TRBV7-9|TRBJ1-4|NA
TGTGCCAGCAGCTTAACCGGGGGAGGTGAAAAACTGTTTTTT
CASSLTGGGEKLFF
>TRBV19|TRBJ2-7|TRBD1
TGTGCCAGTAGTAGCCGGGACAGGGGCTACGAGCAGTACTTC
CASSSRDRGYEQYF
>TRBV2|TRBJ1-1|NA
TGTGCCAGCACCATAAGGGGTCCTGAGAACACTGAAGCTTTCTTT
CASTIRGPENTEAFF
>TRBV5-4|TRBJ1-4|NA
TGTGCCAGCAGCTTAAAACAGAACCTCGATGAAAAACTGTTTTTT
CASSLKQNLDEKLFF
>TRBV5-6|TRBJ2-7|NA
TGTGCCAGCAGCTTGATGCCGGGCGAGCAGTACTTC
CASSLMPGEQYF
>TRBV6-1|TRBJ2-7|TRBD2
TGTGCCAGCAGTGTCGCGGGGGGGAACGAGCAGTACTTC
CASSVAGGNEQYF
>TRBV28|TRBJ2-1|TRBD2
TGTGCCAGCAGGGGAGGGCTAAGCGACACCATGAGCTCCTACAATGAGCAGTTCTTC
CASRGGLSDTMSSYNEQFF
>TRBV28|TRBJ2-3|TRBD2
TGTGCCAGCAGTATCCGAACCAAGACTAGCGGGAGGATCGATACGCAGTATTTT
CASSIRTKTSGRIDTQYF
>TRBV5-6|TRBJ1-1|NA
TGTGCCAGCAGCTCCCAGACAGAAATGACTGAAGCTTTCTTT
CASSSQTEMTEAFF
>TRBV27|TRBJ2-7|TRBD2
TGTGCCAGCAGTAGCGGACTAGCGGGGGACTACGAGCAGTACTTC
CASSSGLAGDYEQYF
>TRBV5-1|TRBJ2-5|TRBD1
TGCGCCAGCAGCTTGGGTCTCCGGACAGGTACTCAAGAGACCCAGTACTTC
CASSLGLRTGTQETQYF
>TRBV5-4|TRBJ2-2|TRBD2
TGTGCCAGCAGCTTTGATCCAGGGAGGGACACCGGGGAGCTGTTTTTT
CASSFDPGRDTGELFF
>TRBV7-9|TRBJ2-1|NA
TGTGCCAGCAGCCCCTATACAGGGAACAATGAGCAGTTCTTC
CASSPYTGNNEQFF
>TRBV4-3|TRBJ1-5|TRBD1
TGCGCCAGCAGCCACGACAGGGGCCGGAATCAGCCCCAGCATTTT
CASSHDRGRNQPQHF
>TRBV9|TRBJ2-3|TRBD2
TGTGCCAGCAGCGTAGAAGGGGCGGGGACTAGGGATACGCAGTATTTT
CASSVEGAGTRDTQYF
>TRBV6-5|TRBJ2-7|TRBD2
TGTGCCAGCGTAGCGGGAGAAGCCTACGAGCAGTACTTC
CASVAGEAYEQYF
>TRBV30|TRBJ2-3|TRBD2
TGTGCCTACGGGACTAGCGGGGGTTGGGATACGCAGTATTTT
CAYGTSGGWDTQYF
>TRBV28|TRBJ2-7|TRBD1
TGTGCCAGCAGGACAGGGACGTCGCAGTACTTC
CASRTGTSQYF
>TRBV9|TRBJ2-1|TRBD1
TGTGCCAGCAGCGCCGGACAGGGGTACAACAATGAGCAGTTCTTC
CASSAGQGYNNEQFF
>TRBV5-6|TRBJ2-7|TRBD2
TGTGCCAGCAGCCCGGACTTAGCGGGAGGGCCGACTGACTTC
CASSPDLAGGPTDF
>TRBV28|TRBJ2-7|TRBD2
TGTGCCAGCAGTTTACCGGGACTAGCGGCCGCCTACGAGCAGTACTTC
CASSLPGLAAAYEQYF
>TRBV15|TRBJ2-7|NA
TGTGCCACCAGCAGAGAAGTCAGCTCCTACGAGCAGTACTTC
CATSREVSSYEQYF
>TRBV4-3|TRBJ2-3|TRBD2
TGCGCCAGCAGCCAAGATTTAGCGGGGGCGAGCACAGATACGCAGTATTTT
CASSQDLAGASTDTQYF
>TRBV7-2|TRBJ2-2|TRBD2
TGTGCCAGCAGCTTAGTCATCACTAGCGGGAACACCGGGGAGCTGTTTTTT
CASSLVITSGNTGELFF
>TRBV18|TRBJ2-1|TRBD1
TGTGCCAGCTCACCCCGAACAGGGGAAAATGAGCAGTTCTTC
CASSPRTGENEQFF
>TRBV5-1|TRBJ2-1|TRBD2
TGCGCCAGCAGCTTGGCCTCCGCGGGAGGGCACAATGAGCAGTTCTTC
CASSLASAGGHNEQFF
>TRBV28|TRBJ2-5|NA
TGTGCCAGCAGTTTGGGGCAGGCGAGGTACCAAGAGACCCAGTACTTC
CASSLGQARYQETQYF
>TRBV28|TRBJ1-5|NA
TGTGCCAGCAGTTTTCTTGGGGAGGTATATCAGCCCCAGCATTTT
CASSFLGEVYQPQHF
>TRBV6-1|TRBJ2-5|TRBD2
TGTGCCAGCAGTGAAGCGGAGGGAGGGCCAGAGACCCAGTACTTC
CASSEAEGGPETQYF
>TRBV5-1|TRBJ1-4|TRBD1
TGCGCCAGCAGCCCACAGGGGGCCGGATTTAATGAAAAACTGTTTTTT
CASSPQGAGFNEKLFF
>TRBV11-3|TRBJ2-4|TRBD2
TGTGCCAGCAGCCAAGGTGGCCCGGGGGGAAACATTCAGTACTTC
CASSQGGPGGNIQYF
>TRBV5-1|TRBJ2-7|NA
TGCGCCAGCAGCTTGGACGGGATCTACGAGCAGTACTTC
CASSLDGIYEQYF
>TRBV13|TRBJ2-1|NA
TGTGCCAGCAGCTCGGACAGACGATCTTACAATGAGCAGTTCTTC
CASSSDRRSYNEQFF
>TRBV7-6|TRBJ2-3|NA
TGTGCCAGCAGCTTAGGACTAGATACGCAGTATTTT
CASSLGLDTQYF
>TRBV9|TRBJ1-2|TRBD1
TGTGCCAGCAGCTTCCGGGACAGTCGGTATGGCTACACCTTC
CASSFRDSRYGYTF